This T cell receptor beta chain was documented in a study of T cell responses to AZD1222 COVID-19 vaccine. Findings of the study overall: Mostly white British, mostly female donors; authors suggested clonal diversity may be underestimated. Nearly half of spike-specific TCRs reportedly target unmutated variant regions. Vaccine-related CD4 TCRs covered spike, predominating at 160-218 and 743-854. Only five or six individuals given AZD1222 were seropositive at baseline.

A remark on this clone: As yet, its antigen is unknown.

Clones were sequenced by immunoSEQ multiplex PCR, and TCRdb holds only the in-frame ones, with some missing. The repertoire consists of approximately 140,000 clones, with roughly nine tenths occurring once and the leading ten covering 3.8%. V shed 2 bases and J shed 11 bases, with 14 bases lying between them. Germline assignment: CDR1 KGHDR and CDR2 SFDVKD. CDR3 length: 13 residues. The clonotype comes from an adult who received the AZD1222 COVID-19 vaccine. Source: peripheral blood, taken 28 days after the second AZD1222 dose. V gene TRBV24-1 combines with J gene TRBJ1-2; the D gene is possibly TRBD1 (5 bases). CDR3 region: CATSDSPIGGYTF. CDR3 nucleotide sequence: TGTGCCACCAGTGATTCACCCATCGGGGGATACACCTTC.